This T cell receptor beta chain was recorded in a study of blood T cells in healthy people across ages. This clonotype occurred many times. A much larger clonotype is one base distant, so this may be a read error. Trimming stripped 3 bases from V and 7 bases from J, with 5 bases between. The CDR3 is 11 residues long. Through a sample-barcoded 5' primer and a J-beta primer mix, a second PCR was run for roughly 7 to 12 cycles. TCRdb reprocessed the 5' RACE reads with MiXCR, giving one entry per CDR3 protein. The sample includes roughly 1,500,000 distinct CDR3 sequences, approximately 42% seen only once; the top ten take around 8%.

The sample was blood. This receptor was obtained from a young woman in good health. This sequence joins TRBV12-3 or TRBV12-4 and TRBJ2-3; a weak D match, TRBD2 (5 bases). DNA of the CDR3: TGTGCCAGCAGTTTCGGGAATACGCAGTATTTT. The encoded protein is CASSFGNTQYF.